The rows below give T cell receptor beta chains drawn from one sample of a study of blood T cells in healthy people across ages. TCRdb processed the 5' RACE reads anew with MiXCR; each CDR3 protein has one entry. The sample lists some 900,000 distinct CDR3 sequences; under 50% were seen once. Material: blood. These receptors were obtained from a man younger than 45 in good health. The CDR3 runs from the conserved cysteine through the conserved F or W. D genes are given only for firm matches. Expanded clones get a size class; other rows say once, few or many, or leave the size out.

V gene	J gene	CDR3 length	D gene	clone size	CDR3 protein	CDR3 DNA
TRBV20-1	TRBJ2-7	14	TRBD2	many	CSAIPASGGFEQYF	TGCAGTGCTATCCCCGCTAGCGGGGGATTCGAGCAGTACTTC
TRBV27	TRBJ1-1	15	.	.	CASRVGSRASTEAFF	TGTGCCAGCAGGGTGGGTAGCCGGGCCTCGACTGAAGCTTTCTTT
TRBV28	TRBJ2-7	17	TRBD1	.	CASSPRMVTGGGYEQYF	TGTGCCAGCAGCCCCCGTATGGTAACAGGGGGCGGCTACGAGCAGTACTTC
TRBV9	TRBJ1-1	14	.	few	CASSVGPPNTEAFF	TGTGCCAGCAGCGTAGGTCCCCCGAACACTGAAGCTTTCTTT
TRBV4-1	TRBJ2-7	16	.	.	CASSQEVTFLGDEQYF	TGCGCCAGCAGCCAAGAAGTCACCTTCCTGGGGGACGAGCAGTACTTC
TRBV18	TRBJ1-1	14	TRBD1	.	CASSPAGQGTKAFF	TGTGCCAGCTCACCAGCGGGACAGGGGACCAAAGCTTTCTTT
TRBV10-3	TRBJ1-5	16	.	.	CAISEHGGAGNQPQHF	TGTGCCATCAGTGAGCACGGGGGCGCGGGCAATCAGCCCCAGCATTTT
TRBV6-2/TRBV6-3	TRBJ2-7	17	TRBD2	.	CASSRDRLAGDLYEQYF	TGTGCCAGCAGTCGCGATAGACTAGCGGGGGACCTCTACGAGCAGTACTTC
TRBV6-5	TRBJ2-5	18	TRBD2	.	CASSYSQRLAGGLHEQYF	TGTGCCAGCAGTTACAGTCAGAGACTAGCGGGGGGACTACATGAGCAGTACTTC
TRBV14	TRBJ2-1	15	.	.	CASSQDSVRYNEQFF	TGTGCCAGCAGCCAAGACAGTGTCCGATACAATGAGCAGTTCTTC
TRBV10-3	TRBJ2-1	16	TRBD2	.	CAIKEVASGTKNEQFF	TGTGCCATCAAAGAGGTGGCTAGCGGGACGAAGAATGAGCAGTTCTTC
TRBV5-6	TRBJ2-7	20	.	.	CASSRGLLGSNLIRTYEQYF	TGTGCCAGCAGCCGGGGATTATTGGGCAGCAACTTAATAAGGACCTACGAGCAGTACTTC
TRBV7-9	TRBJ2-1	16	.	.	CASSPSWGASYNEQFF	TGTGCCAGCAGCCCAAGTTGGGGAGCCTCCTACAATGAGCAGTTCTTC
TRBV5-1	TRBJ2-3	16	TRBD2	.	CASSTGLAGATDTQYF	TGCGCCAGCAGCACCGGACTAGCGGGCGCTACAGATACGCAGTATTTT
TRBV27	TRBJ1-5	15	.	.	CASRAQGDSNQPQHF	TGTGCCAGCAGGGCCCAGGGTGATAGCAATCAGCCCCAGCATTTT
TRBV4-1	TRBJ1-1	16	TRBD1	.	CASSQADRADLTEAFF	TGCGCCAGCAGCCAAGCGGACAGGGCTGACCTCACTGAAGCTTTCTTT
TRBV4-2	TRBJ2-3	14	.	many	CASSQAGGSDTQYF	TGTGCCAGCAGCCAAGCCGGGGGTTCAGATACGCAGTATTTT
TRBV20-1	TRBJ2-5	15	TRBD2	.	CSARDSGGPRKTQYF	TGCAGTGCTAGAGATAGCGGGGGGCCTCGAAAGACCCAGTACTTC
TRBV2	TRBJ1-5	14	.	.	CASTRARETQPQHF	TGTGCCAGCACAAGAGCCAGGGAGACTCAGCCCCAGCATTTT
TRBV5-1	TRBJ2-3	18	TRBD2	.	CASSLYNSGRGGTDTQYF	TGCGCCAGCAGCTTGTATAACAGCGGGAGAGGTGGTACAGATACGCAGTATTTT
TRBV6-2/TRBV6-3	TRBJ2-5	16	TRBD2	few	CASSYPGLAGYNEQYF	TGTGCCAGCAGTTACCCCGGACTAGCGGGATACAATGAGCAGTACTTC
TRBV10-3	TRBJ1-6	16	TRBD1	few	CAISEGTGVHNSPLHF	TGTGCCATCAGTGAAGGGACAGGGGTGCACAATTCACCCCTCCACTTT
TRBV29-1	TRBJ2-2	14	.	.	CSRATGPNTGGLFF	TGCAGCCGCGCGACAGGGCCGAACACCGGGGGGCTGTTTTTT
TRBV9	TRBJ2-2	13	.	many	CASGSENTGELFF	TGTGCCAGCGGGAGCGAGAACACCGGGGAGCTGTTTTTT
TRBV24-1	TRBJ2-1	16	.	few	CATSVPTGPLGNEQFF	TGTGCCACCAGTGTCCCCACAGGGCCCCTGGGCAATGAGCAGTTCTTC
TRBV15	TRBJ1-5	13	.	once	CATSGEINQPQHF	TGTGCCACCAGCGGAGAAATCAATCAGCCCCAGCATTTT
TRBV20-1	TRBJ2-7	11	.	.	CSGQDHYEQYF	TGCAGTGGACAGGACCATTACGAGCAGTACTTC
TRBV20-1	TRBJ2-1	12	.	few	CSASQGRNEQFF	TGCAGTGCTAGTCAGGGAAGGAATGAGCAGTTCTTC
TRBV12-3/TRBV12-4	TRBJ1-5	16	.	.	CASTLRRGTGQQPQHF	TGTGCCAGCACCCTCAGGAGGGGAACAGGACAGCAGCCCCAGCATTTT
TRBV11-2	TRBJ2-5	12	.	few	CASSPLTRPQYF	TGTGCCAGCAGCCCGCTTACTCGCCCCCAGTACTTC
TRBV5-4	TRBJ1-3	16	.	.	CASSLNEGNYGNTIYF	TGTGCCAGCAGCTTGAATGAGGGGAACTACGGAAACACCATATATTTT
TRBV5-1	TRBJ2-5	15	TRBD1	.	CASPPPGTGSGEQYF	TGCGCCAGCCCCCCCCCGGGGACAGGGTCGGGTGAGCAGTACTTC
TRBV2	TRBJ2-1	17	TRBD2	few	CASSLLAGVTSYNEQFF	TGTGCCAGCAGTTTACTAGCGGGGGTCACCTCCTACAATGAGCAGTTCTTC
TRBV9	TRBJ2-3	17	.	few	CASTQVGTQTSTDTQYF	TGTGCCAGCACACAAGTAGGGACACAGACTAGCACAGATACGCAGTATTTT
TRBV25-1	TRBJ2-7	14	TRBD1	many	CASIPGQGVGEQYF	TGTGCCAGCATACCGGGACAGGGGGTCGGCGAGCAGTACTTC
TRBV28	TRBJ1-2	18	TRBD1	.	CASTSYSSGQGVGLGYTF	TGTGCCAGCACTTCCTATTCCTCGGGACAGGGGGTAGGATTAGGCTACACCTTC
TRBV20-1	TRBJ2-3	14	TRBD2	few	CSAPAGGRTDTQYF	TGCAGTGCCCCAGCGGGGGGGCGAACAGATACGCAGTATTTT
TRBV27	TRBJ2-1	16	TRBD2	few	CASSSGLAPAYNEQFF	TGTGCCAGCAGTTCCGGACTAGCACCGGCCTACAATGAGCAGTTCTTC
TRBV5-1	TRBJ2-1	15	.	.	CASGGDSSSYNEQFF	TGCGCCAGCGGAGGCGACAGTAGCTCCTACAATGAGCAGTTCTTC
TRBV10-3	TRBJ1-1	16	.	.	CAISESFGPGTAEAFF	TGTGCCATCAGTGAGTCATTTGGCCCGGGGACCGCTGAAGCTTTCTTT
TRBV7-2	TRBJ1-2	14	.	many	CASSPYRFNYGYTF	TGTGCCAGCAGCCCCTACAGGTTTAACTATGGCTACACCTTC
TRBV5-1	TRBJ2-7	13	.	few	CASTPDPAYEQYF	TGCGCCAGCACGCCGGATCCCGCCTACGAGCAGTACTTC
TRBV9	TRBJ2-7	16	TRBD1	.	CASSIRAGTGGDEQYF	TGTGCCAGCAGCATCAGAGCCGGGACAGGGGGCGACGAGCAGTACTTC
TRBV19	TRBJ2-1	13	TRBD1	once	CASGRTGVNEQFF	TGTGCCAGCGGTAGGACAGGGGTCAATGAGCAGTTCTTC
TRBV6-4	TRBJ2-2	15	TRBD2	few	CASSPTSGGAGELFF	TGTGCCAGCAGCCCGACTAGCGGGGGGGCCGGGGAGCTGTTTTTT
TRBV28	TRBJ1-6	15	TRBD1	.	CASSWDRRNNSPLHF	TGTGCCAGCAGTTGGGACAGACGTAATAATTCACCCCTCCACTTT
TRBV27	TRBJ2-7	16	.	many	CASSLSSGGSTYEQYF	TGTGCCAGCAGTTTATCCTCGGGGGGCTCAACCTACGAGCAGTACTTC
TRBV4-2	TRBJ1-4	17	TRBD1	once	CASSQDGTGGPDEKLFF	TGTGCCAGCAGCCAAGATGGGACAGGGGGTCCCGATGAAAAACTGTTTTTT
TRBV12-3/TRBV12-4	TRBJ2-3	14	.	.	CASSLGMGDRTQYF	TGTGCCAGCAGTTTGGGTATGGGGGACCGAACGCAGTATTTT
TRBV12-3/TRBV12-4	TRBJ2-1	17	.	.	CASIPHSPRGPPMEQFF	TGTGCCAGCATCCCCCATAGTCCGCGGGGGCCCCCTATGGAGCAGTTCTTC
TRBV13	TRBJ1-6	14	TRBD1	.	CASSRTGGVGPLHF	TGTGCCAGCAGCCGGACAGGGGGTGTTGGGCCCCTCCACTTT
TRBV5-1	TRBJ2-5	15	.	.	CASSTGTGARETQYF	TGCGCCAGCAGCACAGGGACTGGCGCGAGGGAGACCCAGTACTTC
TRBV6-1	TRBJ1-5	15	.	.	CASSFLGQTNQPQHF	TGTGCCAGCAGTTTCCTTGGACAGACAAATCAGCCCCAGCATTTT
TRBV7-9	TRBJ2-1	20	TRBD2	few	CASSLAKPTGGTRGYNEQFF	TGTGCCAGCAGCTTAGCAAAGCCGACGGGGGGGACAAGAGGTTACAATGAGCAGTTCTTC
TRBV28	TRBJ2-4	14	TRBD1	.	CASSPNRGRNIQYF	TGTGCCAGCAGTCCAAACAGGGGGCGAAACATTCAGTACTTC
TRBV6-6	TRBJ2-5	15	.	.	CASSYGLAMGPTQYF	TGTGCCAGCAGTTACGGTCTAGCTATGGGGCCGACCCAGTACTTC
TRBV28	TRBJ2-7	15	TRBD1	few	CASSLLGTVKYEQYF	TGTGCCAGCAGCTTATTAGGGACAGTCAAATACGAGCAGTACTTC
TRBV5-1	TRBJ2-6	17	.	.	CASSLLDLTSGANVLTF	TGCGCCAGCAGCTTGTTGGACCTGACCTCTGGGGCCAACGTCCTGACTTTC
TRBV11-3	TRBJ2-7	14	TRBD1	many	CASSAPGQGNEQYF	TGTGCCAGCAGCGCGCCGGGACAGGGTAACGAGCAGTACTTC
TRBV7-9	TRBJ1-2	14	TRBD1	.	CASSFSGTDYGYTF	TGTGCCAGCAGCTTCTCCGGGACAGACTATGGCTACACCTTC